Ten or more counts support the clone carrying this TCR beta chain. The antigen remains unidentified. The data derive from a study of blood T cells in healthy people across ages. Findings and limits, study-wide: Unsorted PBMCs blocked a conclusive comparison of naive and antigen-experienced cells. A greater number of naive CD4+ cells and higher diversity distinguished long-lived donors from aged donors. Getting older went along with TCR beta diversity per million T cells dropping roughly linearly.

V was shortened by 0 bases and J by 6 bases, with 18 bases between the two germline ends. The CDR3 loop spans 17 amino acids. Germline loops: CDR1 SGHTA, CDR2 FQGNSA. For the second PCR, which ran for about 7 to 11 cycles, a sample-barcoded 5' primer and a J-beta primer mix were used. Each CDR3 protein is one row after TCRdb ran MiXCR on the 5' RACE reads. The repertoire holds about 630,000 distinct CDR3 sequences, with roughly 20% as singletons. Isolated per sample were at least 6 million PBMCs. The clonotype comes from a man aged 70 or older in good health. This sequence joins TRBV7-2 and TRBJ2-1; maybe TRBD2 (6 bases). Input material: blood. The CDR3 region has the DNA TGTGCCAGCAGCTTAGCAGCGGCGGGATGGCCTCCCAATGAGCAGTTCTTC. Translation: CASSLAAAGWPPNEQFF.